What follows are 25 T cell receptor beta chains derived from one specimen sequenced in a study of blood T cell repertoires in COVID-19. TCRdb keeps only in-frame clones here, not all; method: immunoSEQ multiplex PCR. The table includes hundreds of thousands of clones, approximately 90% detected once. The material sequenced was PBMCs or T cells enriched from blood (not recorded which). Receptor source: a woman aged 18-29 years who had recovered from COVID-19.

The chain links TRBV6-6 to TRBJ2-1; the match to TRBD2 covers 14 bases. The CDR3 loop spans 17 amino acids. CDR1 and CDR2 from the germline V gene are MNHNY and SVGAGI (reference sequence). V shed 6 bases, J shed 8 bases, and the junction held 12 bases outside the gene matches. For the CDR3, the DNA is TGTGCCAGCAGCCGAGGACTAGCGGGGGGCCCTAGCCATGAGCAGTTCTTC. Encoded protein: CASSRGLAGGPSHEQFF.

The rearrangement uses TRBV9 and TRBJ2-3, with 7 bases aligning to TRBD2. Losses at the gene ends were 4 bases for V and 5 bases for J; bases not matched to a gene: 10. There are 15 residues in the CDR3. Germline V gene lookup returns CDR1 SGDLS and CDR2 YYNGEE. CDR3 coding DNA: TGTGCCAGCAGCCTCTTCGGACTAGTTGGAGATACGCAGTATTTT. Translation gives CASSLFGLVGDTQYF.

The chain carries TRBV19 and TRBJ2-7, with TRBD1 matching 8 bases. The trim removed 5 bases at V and 0 bases at J, leaving 6 bases unmatched. The CDR3 extends over 15 amino acids. CDR1 is LNHDA and CDR2 is SQIVND in the germline V gene (reference sequence). The CDR3 here is CASSLRDRNSYEQYF. The CDR3 coding sequence is TGTGCCAGTAGTCTCCGGGACAGGAACTCCTACGAGCAGTACTTC.

The J gene is TRBJ2-1, the V gene TRBV7-2; 13 bases agree with TRBD2. Unmatched junction bases numbered 7, after V lost 4 bases and J lost 10 bases. This CDR3 is built from 15 residues. Looked up from germline, CDR1 is SGHTA and CDR2 is FQGNSA. In nucleotides, the CDR3 is TGTGCCAGCAGCTCCCCCCCGGGACTAGCGGGAGAGCAGTTCTTC. Protein product: CASSSPPGLAGEQFF.

The genes are TRBV28 and TRBJ1-6, with a weak D call TRBD1 (5 bases). The V and J ends lost 7 bases and 7 bases respectively, with 14 bases between them. The length of the CDR3 is 14 residues. Looked up from germline, CDR1 is MDHEN and CDR2 is SYDVKM. CDR3 region: CASTTRVTNSPLHF. The DNA for the CDR3 is TGTGCCAGCACAACCAGGGTAACGAATTCACCCCTCCACTTT. The whole variable domain, remainder taken from reference TRBV28 and TRBJ1-6, is DVKVTQSSRYLVKRTGEKVFLECVQDMDHENMFWYRQDPGLGLRLIYFSYDVKMKEKGDIPEGYSVSREKKERFSLILESASTNQTSMYLCASTTRVTNSPLHFGNGTRLTVT.

This chain links TRBV2 with TRBJ1-4; unclear D gene. CDR3 length equals 14 residues. Trimming took off 7 bases at V and 8 bases at J, with 17 bases between the two ends. Germline V gives CDR1 SNHLY, CDR2 FYNNEI. The CDR3 loop reads CASIERLAKEKLFF. The DNA for the CDR3 is TGTGCCAGCATCGAAAGACTAGCAAAGGAAAAACTGTTTTTT.

The chain recombines TRBV5-5 with TRBJ2-1, with 10 bases aligning to TRBD1. Trimming at V came to 0 bases and at J to 6 bases, leaving 3 bases not matched to a gene. The germline V gene encodes CDR1 SGHKS and CDR2 YYEKEE (reference sequence). CDR3 length: 15 amino acids. CDR3: CASSLGQGAFNEQFF. The CDR3 nucleotides are TGTGCCAGCAGCTTGGGACAGGGGGCCTTCAATGAGCAGTTCTTC.

The chain combines TRBV7-9 with TRBJ2-5, with 7 bases lining up with TRBD2. Germline CDR1 and CDR2: SEHNR and FQNEAQ (reference sequence). Trimming cost V 5 bases and J 2 bases; bases outside gene matches: 5. The CDR3 is made up of 14 amino acids. The CDR3 spells CASSQVGGQETQYF. In DNA form, the CDR3 reads TGTGCCAGCAGCCAAGTGGGGGGGCAAGAGACCCAGTACTTC.

This chain joins TRBV28 and TRBJ2-5, with TRBD1 matching over 7 bases. CDR1 MDHEN and CDR2 SYDVKM come from the germline V gene. V lost 2 bases and J lost 2; bases outside the gene matches: 2. This CDR3 is 14 amino acids long. CDR3 nucleotide sequence: TGTGCCAGCAGTTTACCAGGGGGACAAGAGACCCAGTACTTC. It translates to CASSLPGGQETQYF.

The chain uses TRBV7-9 and TRBJ2-2, with D maybe TRBD2 (6 bases). This CDR3 contains 15 residues. Germline values: CDR1 SEHNR, CDR2 FQNEAQ (reference sequence). The V end lost 5 bases, the J end lost 4 bases, and 14 bases lay between the germline ends. The CDR3 DNA reads TGTGCCAGCAGCGGGGGGAGAAAGGGCACCGGGGAGCTGTTTTTT. Translating gives CASSGGRKGTGELFF.

Concerning this clone: One junction end disagrees with the germline gene, perhaps due to a read error. The chain recombines TRBV10-3 with TRBJ2-1, with TRBD2 identical over 11 bases. The CDR3 consists of 18 residues. Looked up from germline, CDR1 is ENHRY and CDR2 is SYGVKD. For the CDR3, the DNA is TGTGCCCTCAGCCCCAGGGGTTTAGCGGGAGGGTCCCGGAATGAGCAGTTCTTC. Encoded protein: CALSPRGLAGGSRNEQFF.

V gene TRBV19 combines with J gene TRBJ2-7; TRBD2 might be the D (6 bases). Trimming took 5 bases from V and 12 from J, leaving 17 bases between them. The CDR3 is 12 amino acids. CDR1 is LNHDA and CDR2 is SQIVND in the germline V gene (reference sequence). CDR3 nucleotides: TGTGCCAGTAGTGCGGGACCGCTGGATCTGTACTTC. It codes for CASSAGPLDLYF.

This sequence joins TRBV19 and TRBJ2-3, with 8 bases that match TRBD1. In germline, CDR1 is LNHDA, CDR2 SQIVND (reference sequence). This CDR3 contains 15 residues. J gave up 4 bases and V 4 bases, and 7 bases lay outside the gene matches. The CDR3, as DNA: TGTGCCAGTAGTAACCATGGACAGGGATCAGATACGCAGTATTTT. Translation: CASSNHGQGSDTQYF. The complete variable domain, with remaining parts taken from reference TRBV19 and TRBJ2-3, reads DGGITQSPKYLFRKEGQNVTLSCEQNLNHDAMYWYRQDPGQGLRLIYYSQIVNDFQKGDIAEGYSVSREKKESFPLTVTSAQKNPTAFYLCASSNHGQGSDTQYFGPGTRLTVL.

In this sample, this clone turned up once. This sequence joins TRBV19 and TRBJ2-7, with 8 bases matching TRBD1. The CDR3 spans 16 residues. The germline gives CDR1 LNHDA, CDR2 SQIVND (reference sequence). V dropped 4 bases and J dropped 0; count of bases not matched to a gene: 8. The chain's CDR3 is CASSTLTGGTSYEQYF. As DNA, the CDR3 is TGTGCCAGTAGTACCTTAACAGGGGGGACCTCCTACGAGCAGTACTTC.

This chain joins TRBV4-3 and TRBJ1-3; TRBD1 agrees at 8 bases. J lost 8 bases, V lost 4 bases, and 7 bases had no gene match. This CDR3 spans 14 amino acids. The germline gives CDR1 LGHNA, CDR2 YSLEER. CDR3 sequence reads: CASSPQQGGDTIYF. In DNA form, the CDR3 reads TGCGCCAGCAGCCCACAACAGGGGGGGGACACCATATATTTT.

This clone was detected once. In DNA form, the CDR3 reads TGTGCCAGCTCACCTCGCCGACAGGGGTCTTTCTCCTACGAGCAGTACTTC. Protein product: CASSPRRQGSFSYEQYF. The rearrangement links TRBV18 to TRBJ2-7; 8 nucleotides match TRBD1. This CDR3 is 17 amino acids long. V lost 3 bases to trimming and J lost 0 bases; unmatched junction nucleotides: 10. Germline values: CDR1 KGHSH, CDR2 LQKENI.

The V gene is TRBV7-2, the J gene TRBJ2-1; TRBD2 matches 10 bases. V lost 4 bases, J lost 4 bases, and 4 bases stayed unmatched. The CDR3 loop spans 15 amino acids. Germline V gene data show CDR1 as SGHTA and CDR2 as FQGNSA. In DNA form, the CDR3 reads TGTGCCAGCAGCTGGAGCGGGGGGGTATACAATGAGCAGTTCTTC. Residues: CASSWSGGVYNEQFF.

This chain links TRBV6-1 with TRBJ2-7; perhaps TRBD1 as D (5 bases). Trimming removed 0 bases at V and 6 bases at J, with 18 bases between. The CDR3 consists of 16 residues. CDR1 and CDR2 from the germline V gene are MNHNS and SASEGT. The CDR3 DNA is TGTGCCAGCAGTGAAGCTCGGCAGGGTGGGGTCTCCGAGCAGTACTTC. It codes for CASSEARQGGVSEQYF.

The chain combines TRBV11-2 with TRBJ1-5, with TRBD1 matching 7 bases. With 1 base clipped from V and 4 bases from J, the junction kept 7 bases outside the gene matches. Looked up from germline, CDR1 is SGHAT and CDR2 is FQNNGV. The CDR3 runs to 16 residues. CDR3 loop: CASSLGGRDRNQPQHF. In DNA, the CDR3 is TGTGCCAGCAGCTTAGGGGGCCGGGACAGAAATCAGCCCCAGCATTTT.

V usage is TRBV5-4 and J usage is TRBJ1-6; no clear D. In germline, CDR1 is SGHNT, CDR2 YYREEE (reference sequence). The V and J ends lost 0 bases and 13 bases respectively, with 8 bases between them. This CDR3 is 12 amino acids long. In nucleotides, the CDR3 is TGTGCCAGCAGCTTGGTAGGAGGGCCCCTCCACTTT. This sequence encodes CASSLVGGPLHF.

The chain combines TRBV15 with TRBJ1-2; D call uncertain. The length of the CDR3 is 17 residues. Germline CDR1 and CDR2: LNHNV and YYDKDF (reference sequence). Trimming took off 1 base at V and 0 bases at J, with 15 bases between the two ends. The CDR3 loop is CATSRAPEGGTNYGYTF. CDR3 nucleotide sequence: TGTGCCACCAGCAGAGCCCCCGAAGGAGGGACTAACTATGGCTACACCTTC.

The genes are TRBV1 and TRBJ1-2. TRBV1 constitutes a pseudogene. CDR3 length equals 9 residues. The CDR3 DNA follows: TGCACCAGCAGCCAGTCTAAGACCTTC. Its protein product is CTSSQSKTF.

This clone has just one count. The chain combines TRBV10-3 with TRBJ2-5; the match to TRBD1 covers 10 bases. The ends lost 10 bases at V and 3 bases at J; junction bases unmatched: 5. The CDR3 covers 13 residues. Per germline, CDR1 ENHRY and CDR2 SYGVKD. The CDR3 reads CATFGTGEETQYF. Here the CDR3 DNA reads TGTGCCACCTTTGGGACAGGGGAAGAGACCCAGTACTTC.

In DNA, the CDR3 is TGTGCCAGCAGCCCGACAGAGGGACTTCTTTTTCGAGATACGCAGTATTTT. Translated, it gives CASSPTEGLLFRDTQYF. This chain links TRBV28 with TRBJ2-3, with D possibly being TRBD2 (6 bases). The CDR3 has 17 amino acids. Germline-derived CDR1 and CDR2 are MDHEN and SYDVKM. V was trimmed by 6 bases and J by 5 bases, leaving 24 bases between them. The variable domain in full, with the rest retrieved from reference TRBV28 and TRBJ2-3, is DVKVTQSSRYLVKRTGEKVFLECVQDMDHENMFWYRQDPGLGLRLIYFSYDVKMKEKGDIPEGYSVSREKKERFSLILESASTNQTSMYLCASSPTEGLLFRDTQYFGPGTRLTVL.

The chain links TRBV11-2 to TRBJ1-4, with D unclear. The CDR3 spans 16 residues. V was clipped by 4 bases and J by 7 bases, with 19 bases between them. Germline CDR1 and CDR2: SGHAT and FQNNGV. The DNA of the CDR3 is TGTGCCAGCAGCTCCCCGACTCTTGTCGGTGGTGAAAAACTGTTTTTT. This gives the protein CASSSPTLVGGEKLFF.